The rows below give T cell receptor beta chains drawn from one sample of a study of blood T cells in healthy people across ages. TCRdb passed the 5' RACE reads through MiXCR, listing each CDR3 protein once. This table holds about 720,000 distinct CDR3 sequences, 22% found once. The sequenced material came from blood. These receptors all stem from a man aged 70 or older in good health. Each CDR3 is given with its conserved first and last residue. Each record gives: V gene, CDR3 protein.

V: TRBV6-2/TRBV6-3
CDR3: CASRPGGGANTGELFF

V: TRBV28
CDR3: CAIGLAVRTGQFF

V: TRBV6-5
CDR3: CASSYSLVAVRETQYF

V: TRBV20-1
CDR3: CSPTQGNYEQYF

V: TRBV5-1
CDR3: CASSSQGRLYEQYF

V: TRBV29-1
CDR3: CSAGGAQETQYF

V: TRBV18
CDR3: CASSPRQPQETQYF

V: TRBV20-1
CDR3: CSASPAGYQETQYF

V: TRBV20-1
CDR3: CSARARTSGASYEQYF

V: TRBV29-1
CDR3: CSVTLWQNPDTQYF

V: TRBV10-3
CDR3: CAISESGRGEKNTEAFF

V: TRBV7-9
CDR3: CASSPGTWGLDEQFF

V: TRBV6-1
CDR3: CASSGRTSGSNEQFF

V: TRBV13
CDR3: CASSLTGTAHGYTF

V: TRBV12-3/TRBV12-4
CDR3: CASSSVAGELFF

V: TRBV20-1
CDR3: CSAQGGGNEKLFF

V: TRBV7-3
CDR3: CASSPRGGFTGELFF

V: TRBV6-1
CDR3: CASSPRRDDTDTQYF

V: TRBV12-3/TRBV12-4
CDR3: CASSQEWAGYSEQFF

V: TRBV2
CDR3: CASRETGMVTDTQYF

V: TRBV20-1
CDR3: CSARGGASADTQYF

V: TRBV7-9
CDR3: CASSPSGTGYNSNQPQHF

V: TRBV11-2
CDR3: CASSLGSRGRETQYF

V: TRBV6-6
CDR3: CASSPGQGAGTEAFF

V: TRBV12-3/TRBV12-4
CDR3: CASSTTDRDNEQFF

V: TRBV14
CDR3: CASSQVWEPGYTF

V: TRBV29-1
CDR3: CSVDGGSGELFF

V: TRBV9
CDR3: CASSDSGTSDYNEQFF

V: TRBV5-1
CDR3: CASSLQGFWEKLFF

V: TRBV20-1
CDR3: CSATSLRLAVQETQYF

V: TRBV10-3
CDR3: CAISDPHRGNQPQHF

V: TRBV6-6
CDR3: CASSYEGHFQETQYF

V: TRBV12-3/TRBV12-4
CDR3: CASIRQGNSYNSPLHF

V: TRBV28
CDR3: CALGRGEGFADTQYF

V: TRBV12-3/TRBV12-4
CDR3: CASSHTPTNTEAFF

V: TRBV30
CDR3: CAWSVAASNQPQHF

V: TRBV15
CDR3: CATSRGEYEQFF

V: TRBV9
CDR3: CASSADPGGNIQYF

V: TRBV11-2
CDR3: CASSLVRFNEKLFF

V: TRBV12-3/TRBV12-4
CDR3: CASSLVGGGAFEQFF

V: TRBV25-1
CDR3: CASSVGTGIAETQYF

V: TRBV7-2
CDR3: CASSFSGESLDTQYF

V: TRBV20-1
CDR3: CSALRDEQFF

V: TRBV12-3/TRBV12-4
CDR3: CASRSGTAHSNQPQHF

V: TRBV7-9
CDR3: CASSFGTPLEGGYTF

V: TRBV6-5
CDR3: CASSQPSDRRTEAFF